The T cell receptor beta chain under discussion was sequenced for a study of Ad26.COV2.S vaccination and SARS-CoV-2 variants. For the study at large: The donor belonged to the COV1001 Ad26.COV2.S trial arm. Whole-study results and caveats: Substantial breadth in spike-specific CD8+ and CD4+ T cell responses was reportedly seen after vaccination. People who got the vaccine or the placebo had similar non-spike TCR breadth. While placebo recipients had lower spike-specific TCR breadth, vaccine recipients had more.

TCRdb keeps only in-frame clones here, not all; method: immunoSEQ multiplex PCR. The sample yields fewer than 900,000 clones, 89% seen once. V was shortened by 0 bases and J by 3 bases, with 14 bases between the two germline ends. The CDR3 length is 16 residues. Germline CDR1 and CDR2: SGHRS and YFSETQ. Sample treatment: some 20 received Ad26.COV2.S at low or high dose, single or two shots; about 5 received placebo; per-sample allocation not given. Repertoires come from day 63 after the first vaccine or placebo injection. With regard to this clone: What it binds is unknown.

The chain joins TRBV5-1 to TRBJ2-3, with a tentative D call TRBD2 (6 bases). The sample was peripheral blood, taken in a trial of Ad26.COV2.S vaccine versus placebo. The source is a person between 18 and 65 years old who received the Ad26.COV2.S COVID-19 vaccine or a placebo. The CDR3: CASSLVLGSGTDTQYF. The CDR3 bases are TGCGCCAGCAGCTTGGTCTTGGGGAGCGGGACAGATACGCAGTATTTT.